This T cell receptor (beta chain) was sequenced during a study of T cell repertoires in cytomegalovirus infection. Background on the study: Indications of both CMV infection and matching HLA type were provided by public TCR beta signatures.

TCRdb fed the reads into MiXCR, producing one record per CDR3 protein. Of about 740,000 distinct CDR3 sequences in the sample, 35% were seen once. Study conclusions and caveats: HLA-C-restricted CMV-specific TCR beta clonotypes were dominant in the ex vivo response.

CDR3 size: 16 residues. Germline V gene lookup returns CDR1 MNHEY and CDR2 SMNVEV (reference sequence). Trimming took off 5 bases at V and 1 base at J, with 15 bases between the two ends. This clonotype came up a few times. Its specificity is unknown. The sample taken for sequencing was PBMCs. The sequence came from a human donor in good health (CMV status not recorded). Some clones in this sample may be carry-over from other donors' samples. The J gene is TRBJ2-1, the V gene TRBV27; D is ambiguous. CDR3 protein: CASSPLGERSYNEQFF. The CDR3 coding sequence is TGTGCCAGCAGTCCTCTGGGCGAGAGGTCCTACAATGAGCAGTTCTTC.